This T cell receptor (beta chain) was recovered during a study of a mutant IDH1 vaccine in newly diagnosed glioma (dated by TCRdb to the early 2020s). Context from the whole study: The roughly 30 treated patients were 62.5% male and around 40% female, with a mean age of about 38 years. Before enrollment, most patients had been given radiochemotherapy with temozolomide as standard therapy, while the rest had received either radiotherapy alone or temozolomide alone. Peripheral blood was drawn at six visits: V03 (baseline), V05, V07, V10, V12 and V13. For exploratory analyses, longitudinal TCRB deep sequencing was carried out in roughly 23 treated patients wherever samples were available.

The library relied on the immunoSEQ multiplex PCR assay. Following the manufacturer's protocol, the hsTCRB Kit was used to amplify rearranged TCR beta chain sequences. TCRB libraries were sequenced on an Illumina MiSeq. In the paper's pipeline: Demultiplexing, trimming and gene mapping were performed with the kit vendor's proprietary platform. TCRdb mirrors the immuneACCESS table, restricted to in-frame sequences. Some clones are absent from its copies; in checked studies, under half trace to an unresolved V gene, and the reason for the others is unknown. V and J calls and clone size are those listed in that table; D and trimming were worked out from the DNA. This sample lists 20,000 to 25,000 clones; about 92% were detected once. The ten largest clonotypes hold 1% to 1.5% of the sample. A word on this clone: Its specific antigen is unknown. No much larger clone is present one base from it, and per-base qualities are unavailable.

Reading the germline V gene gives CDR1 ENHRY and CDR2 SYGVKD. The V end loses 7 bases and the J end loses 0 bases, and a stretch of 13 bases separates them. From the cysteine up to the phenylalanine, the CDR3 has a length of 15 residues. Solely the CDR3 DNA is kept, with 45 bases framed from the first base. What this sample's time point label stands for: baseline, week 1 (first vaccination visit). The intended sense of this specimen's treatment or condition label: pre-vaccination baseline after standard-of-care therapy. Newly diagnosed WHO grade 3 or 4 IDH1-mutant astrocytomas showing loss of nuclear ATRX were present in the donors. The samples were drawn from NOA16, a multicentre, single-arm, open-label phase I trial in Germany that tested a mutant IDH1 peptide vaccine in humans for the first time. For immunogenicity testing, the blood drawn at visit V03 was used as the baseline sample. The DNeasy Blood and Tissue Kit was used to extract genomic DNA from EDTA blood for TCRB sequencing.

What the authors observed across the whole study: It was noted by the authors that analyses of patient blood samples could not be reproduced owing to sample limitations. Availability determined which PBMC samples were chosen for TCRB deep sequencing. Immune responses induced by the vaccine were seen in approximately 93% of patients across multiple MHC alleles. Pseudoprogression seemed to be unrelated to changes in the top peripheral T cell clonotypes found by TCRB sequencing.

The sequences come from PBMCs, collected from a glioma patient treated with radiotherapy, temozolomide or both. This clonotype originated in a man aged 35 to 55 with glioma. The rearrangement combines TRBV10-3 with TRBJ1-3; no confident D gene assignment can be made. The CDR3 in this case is CAITPSQPSGNTIYF. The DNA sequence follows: TGTGCCATCACGCCGTCGCAACCCTCTGGAAACACCATATATTTT.